The 21 T cell receptor beta chains reported below all come from one sample, sequenced in a study of blood T cell repertoires in COVID-19. The protocol was immunoSEQ multiplex PCR, while the TCRdb copy is restricted to in-frame clones and leaves out a portion. The table records around 81,000 clones, around 85% of them present only once. The specimen sequenced was peripheral blood. These receptors came from a man aged 45-60 years with acute or convalescent COVID-19.

This sequence joins TRBV7-2 and TRBJ2-1; 12 nucleotides align to TRBD2. CDR1 is SGHTA and CDR2 is FQGNSA in the germline V gene. Losses at the gene ends were 6 bases for V and 8 bases for J; bases not matched to a gene: 8. CDR3 length: 15 residues. The CDR3 DNA reads as TGTGCCAGCAGGGCGACTAGCGGGAGTTGGGATGAGCAGTTCTTC. This encodes CASRATSGSWDEQFF.

The genes are TRBV28 and TRBJ2-1; tentative D call: TRBD2 (5 bases). CDR1 and CDR2 (germline): MDHEN, SYDVKM. The CDR3 consists of 14 residues. The ends were cut back, 7 bases at V and 2 bases at J, with 12 bases in the middle. CDR3 protein: CASTGAEPYNEQFF. As DNA, the CDR3 is TGTGCCAGCACAGGAGCGGAACCCTACAATGAGCAGTTCTTC.

This clone was seen only a few times. CDR3 sequence reads: CASSQDYVATEKLFF. The DNA for the CDR3 is TGCGCCAGCAGCCAAGATTATGTAGCGACCGAAAAACTGTTTTTT. This chain connects TRBV4-3 to TRBJ1-4; no firm D call. Looked up from germline, CDR1 is LGHNA and CDR2 is YSLEER. The CDR3 consists of 15 residues. The germline V and J ends were trimmed by 0 bases and 8 bases, with 13 bases remaining between them.

The sample holds one count of this clone. The chain joins TRBV6-6 to TRBJ2-5; 10 bases match TRBD2. The CDR3 runs 15 residues. V trimming: 6 bases; J trimming: 5 bases; junction bases outside the gene matches: 9. The germline V gene has CDR1 MNHNY and CDR2 SVGAGI (reference sequence). CDR3 DNA: TGTGCCAGCAGATCTGGACTAGCGGATTGGGAGACCCAGTACTTC. This codes for CASRSGLADWETQYF.

The CDR3 nucleotides are TGTGCCACCAGAGCCGGTGGGACCCAGTACTTC. It encodes CATRAGGTQYF. The genes are TRBV27 and TRBJ2-5; D remains unclear. Germline CDR1 is MNHEY and CDR2 is SMNVEV (reference sequence). This CDR3 spans 11 amino acids. Trimming pared 10 bases from V and 7 bases from J, leaving 13 bases between.

The chain carries TRBV9 and TRBJ2-1; 11 bases are a match to TRBD2. The CDR3 is 16 amino acids. J lost 6 bases, V lost 0 bases, and 5 bases had no gene match. From germline, CDR1 is SGDLS and CDR2 YYNGEE. CDR3 sequence (DNA): TGTGCCAGCAGCGTAGATTTACTAGCGGGAGCCAATGAGCAGTTCTTC. It yields the protein CASSVDLLAGANEQFF.

In this sample, this clone turned up once. The chain uses TRBV3-1 (or the pseudogene TRBV3-2) and TRBJ2-5; D gene uncertain. V gave up 4 bases and J gave up 5 bases, with 8 bases separating them. The CDR3 loop spans 12 amino acids. Germline V gene sequence: CDR1 LGHDT, CDR2 YNNKEL (reference sequence). CDR3 amino acids: CASSPRGETQYF. The CDR3 region has the DNA TGTGCCAGCAGCCCCAGAGGCGAGACCCAGTACTTC.

V usage is TRBV19 and J usage is TRBJ2-2; the match to TRBD2 covers 9 bases. V gave up 4 bases and J gave up 5 bases; unmatched junction bases: 8. Germline V gene sequence: CDR1 LNHDA, CDR2 SQIVND (reference sequence). The CDR3 consists of 16 residues. CDR3 protein: CASSKLAGERTGELFF. The CDR3, as DNA: TGTGCCAGTAGTAAACTAGCGGGCGAACGGACCGGGGAGCTGTTTTTT.

The chain has TRBV6-2 or TRBV6-3 and TRBJ2-2; 7 nucleotides match TRBD2. V was clipped by 2 bases and J by 4 bases; unmatched bases: 13. The CDR3 length is 18 residues. Germline-derived CDR1 and CDR2 are MNHEY and SVGEGT. CDR3 loop: CASSYGPGTMPGTGELFF. As DNA, the CDR3 is TGTGCCAGCAGTTACGGCCCCGGGACTATGCCGGGCACCGGGGAGCTGTTTTTT.

This clone has more than one count but fewer than ten. The V call is TRBV19, the J call TRBJ1-1; no clear D. Germline lookup yields CDR1 LNHDA and CDR2 SQIVND (reference sequence). The CDR3 is 13 amino acids. V lost 5 bases to trimming and J lost 1 base, with 8 bases between them. CDR3 in DNA: TGTGCCAGTAGTCGGTACGGGAACACTGAAGCTTTCTTT. Protein: CASSRYGNTEAFF.

The genes are TRBV4-3 and TRBJ2-3, with 9 bases aligning to TRBD2. Germline V gene sequence: CDR1 LGHNA, CDR2 YSLEER. Germline trimming cut 0 bases from V and 5 bases from J; bases unmatched to any gene: 9. The CDR3 spans 17 residues. The CDR3 DNA follows: TGCGCCAGCAGCCAAGATTCCGGCCTAGCGGGACAAGATACGCAGTATTTT. Translating gives CASSQDSGLAGQDTQYF.

The chain has TRBV4-3 and TRBJ1-4, with 10 bases lining up with TRBD1. CDR3 size: 15 residues. CDR1 LGHNA and CDR2 YSLEER come from the germline V gene. Trimming at V came to 3 bases and at J to 7 bases, leaving 5 bases not matched to a gene. The CDR3 protein is CASSQTGTGAEKLFF. The CDR3 nucleotides are TGCGCCAGCAGCCAGACCGGGACAGGGGCTGAAAAACTGTTTTTT.

The J gene is TRBJ2-1, the V gene TRBV4-3; D is ambiguous. The CDR3 length is 14 residues. The germline V gene encodes CDR1 LGHNA and CDR2 YSLEER. Trimming shortened V by 0 bases and J by 4 bases, and 7 bases separated the two germline ends. The DNA of the CDR3 is TGCGCCAGCAGCCAAGAGAACGGGTACAATGAGCAGTTCTTC. It yields the protein CASSQENGYNEQFF.

This clone was detected once. The chain joins TRBV5-6 to TRBJ2-1; 8 bases fit TRBD2. The V gene's germline CDR1 is SGHDT and CDR2 YYEEEE. The CDR3 is made up of 16 amino acids. The V gene end was trimmed by 5 bases and the J gene end by 2 bases; junction bases not matched to a gene: 9. The CDR3 DNA is TGTGCCAGCAGTCCGGGAGGGGGGACAACCTACAATGAGCAGTTCTTC. It encodes CASSPGGGTTYNEQFF. The full variable domain, in which reference TRBV5-6 and TRBJ2-1 provide the parts outside the CDR3, is DAGVTQSPTHLIKTRGQQVTLRCSPKSGHDTVSWYQQALGQGPQFIFQYYEEEERQRGNFPDRFSGHQFPNYSSELNVNALLLGDSALYLCASSPGGGTTYNEQFFGPGTRLTVL.

V usage is TRBV2 and J usage is TRBJ2-1; a possible D gene is TRBD1 (6 bases). The germline V gene has CDR1 SNHLY and CDR2 FYNNEI. Trimming took off 1 base at V and 3 bases at J, with 10 bases between the two ends. The CDR3 runs 15 residues. The CDR3 nucleotides are TGTGCCAGCAGTGAAGGGGACAAGTACTACAATGAGCAGTTCTTC. Its translation is CASSEGDKYYNEQFF.

The chain uses TRBV12-3 or TRBV12-4 and TRBJ1-4; D is unclear. V gave up 6 bases and J gave up 8 bases, with 7 bases separating them. The CDR3 length is 11 residues. Here the CDR3 reads CASRSNEKLFF. DNA for the CDR3: TGTGCCAGCAGGAGTAACGAAAAACTGTTTTTT.

This clone was detected once. CDR3 sequence (DNA): TGTGCCAGCAGTTACGGGTACAGTTACGAGCAGTACTTC. It codes for CASSYGYSYEQYF. The genes are TRBV6-5 and TRBJ2-7; D uncertain. The CDR3 is 13 amino acids. Germline V gene data show CDR1 as MNHEY and CDR2 as SVGAGI. V dropped 2 bases and J dropped 4 bases, with 9 bases sitting between them.

The V call is TRBV6-4, the J call TRBJ2-7, with D possibly TRBD2 on 7 matching bases. Trimming left V 0 bases short and J 6 bases short, with 12 bases between. There are 14 residues in the CDR3. The germline V gene encodes CDR1 MRHNA and CDR2 SNTAGT. The CDR3 loop reads CASSDSWGGCEQYF. In DNA form, the CDR3 reads TGTGCCAGCAGTGACTCCTGGGGGGGCTGCGAGCAGTACTTC.

The gene calls are TRBV6-2 or TRBV6-3 and TRBJ2-1, with TRBD2 as a possible D gene (6 bases). The CDR3 extends over 15 amino acids. CDR1 and CDR2 from the germline V gene are MNHEY and SVGEGT. V shed 4 bases and J shed 2 bases, with 12 bases lying between them. This CDR3 is CASSWTTQTYNEQFF. Written as DNA, the CDR3 is TGTGCCAGCAGTTGGACTACCCAGACCTACAATGAGCAGTTCTTC.

The chain has TRBV7-9 and TRBJ1-2, with D possibly TRBD1 on 6 matching bases. V lost 5 bases and J lost 1, with 8 bases in between. The V gene's germline CDR1 is SEHNR and CDR2 FQNEAQ (reference sequence). CDR3 length: 13 residues. Here the CDR3 DNA reads TGTGCCAGCAGCCAGGACAGTAACTATGGCTACACCTTC. Its translation: CASSQDSNYGYTF.

The chain carries TRBV30 and TRBJ1-2, with D tentatively TRBD1 (6 bases). V was trimmed by 2 bases and J by 2 bases, leaving 12 bases between them. From germline, CDR1 is GTSNPN and CDR2 SVGIG (reference sequence). This CDR3 is built from 14 residues. CDR3 loop: CAWSSGQGNYGYTF. CDR3 nucleotides: TGTGCCTGGAGTTCTGGGCAGGGGAACTATGGCTACACCTTC.